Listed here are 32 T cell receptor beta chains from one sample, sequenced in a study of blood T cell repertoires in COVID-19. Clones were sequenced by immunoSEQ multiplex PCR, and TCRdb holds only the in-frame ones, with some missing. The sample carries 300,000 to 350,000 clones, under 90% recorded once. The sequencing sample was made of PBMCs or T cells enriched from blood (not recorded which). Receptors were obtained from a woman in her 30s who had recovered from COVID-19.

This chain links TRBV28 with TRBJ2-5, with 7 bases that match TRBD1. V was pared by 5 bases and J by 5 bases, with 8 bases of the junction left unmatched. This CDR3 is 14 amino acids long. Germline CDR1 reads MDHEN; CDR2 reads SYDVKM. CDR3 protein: CASSVQTGYETQYF. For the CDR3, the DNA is TGTGCCAGCAGTGTACAGACAGGGTACGAGACCCAGTACTTC.

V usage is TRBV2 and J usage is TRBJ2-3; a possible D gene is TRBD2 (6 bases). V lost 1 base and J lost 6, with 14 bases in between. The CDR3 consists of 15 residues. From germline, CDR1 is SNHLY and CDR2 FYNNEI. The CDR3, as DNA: TGTGCCAGCAGTGAAGGGCGGGACCTAAAGGATACGCAGTATTTT. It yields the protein CASSEGRDLKDTQYF.

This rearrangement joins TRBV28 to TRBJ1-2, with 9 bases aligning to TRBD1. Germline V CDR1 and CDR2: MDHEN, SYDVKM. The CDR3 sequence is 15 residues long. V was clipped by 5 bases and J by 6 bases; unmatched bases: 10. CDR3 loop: CASSPRSRDRDGYTF. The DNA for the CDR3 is TGTGCCAGCAGTCCACGGAGCCGGGACAGGGATGGCTACACCTTC.

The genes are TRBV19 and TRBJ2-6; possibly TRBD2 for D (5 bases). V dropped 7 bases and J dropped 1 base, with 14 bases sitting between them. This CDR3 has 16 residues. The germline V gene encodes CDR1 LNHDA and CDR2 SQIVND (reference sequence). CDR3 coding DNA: TGTGCCAGTAAAGACTATGTAAGGTCTGGGGCCAACGTCCTGACTTTC. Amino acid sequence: CASKDYVRSGANVLTF.

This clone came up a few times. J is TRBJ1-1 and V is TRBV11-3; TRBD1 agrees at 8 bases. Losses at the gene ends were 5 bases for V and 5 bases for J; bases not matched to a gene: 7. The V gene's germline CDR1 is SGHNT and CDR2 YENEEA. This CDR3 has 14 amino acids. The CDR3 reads CASSPTGEGTEAFF. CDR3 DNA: TGTGCCAGCAGCCCGACAGGGGAGGGAACTGAAGCTTTCTTT.

This chain's CDR3 is CSASSRANQPQHF. CDR3 bases: TGCAGTGCTAGTTCCAGGGCGAATCAGCCCCAGCATTTT. The chain uses TRBV20-1 and TRBJ1-5; possible D gene TRBD1, 5 bases. The CDR3 extends over 13 amino acids. Germline assignment: CDR1 DFQATT and CDR2 SNEGSKA (reference sequence). Trimming removed 3 bases at V and 4 bases at J, with 10 bases between.

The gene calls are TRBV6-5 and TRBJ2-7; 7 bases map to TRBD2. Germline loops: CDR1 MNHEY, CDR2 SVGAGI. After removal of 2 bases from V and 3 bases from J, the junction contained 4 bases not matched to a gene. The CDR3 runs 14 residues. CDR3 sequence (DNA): TGTGCCAGCAGTTACGCCAGCGGGGACTACGAGCAGTACTTC. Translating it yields CASSYASGDYEQYF.

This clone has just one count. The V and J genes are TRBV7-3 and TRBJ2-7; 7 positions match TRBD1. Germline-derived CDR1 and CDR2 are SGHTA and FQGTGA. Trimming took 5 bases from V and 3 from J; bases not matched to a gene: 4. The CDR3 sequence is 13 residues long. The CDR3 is CASSMTGLYEQYF. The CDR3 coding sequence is TGTGCCAGCAGCATGACAGGGCTCTACGAGCAGTACTTC.

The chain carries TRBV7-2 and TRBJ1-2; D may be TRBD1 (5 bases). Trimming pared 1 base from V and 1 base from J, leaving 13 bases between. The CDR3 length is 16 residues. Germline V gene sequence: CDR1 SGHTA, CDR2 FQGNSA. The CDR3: CASSLGQTGNNYGYTF. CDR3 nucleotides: TGTGCCAGCAGCTTAGGCCAAACAGGAAATAACTATGGCTACACCTTC.

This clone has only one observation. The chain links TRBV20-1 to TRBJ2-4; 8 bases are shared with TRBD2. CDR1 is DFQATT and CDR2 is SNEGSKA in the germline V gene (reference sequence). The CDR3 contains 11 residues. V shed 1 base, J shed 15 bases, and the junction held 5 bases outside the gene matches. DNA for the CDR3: TGCAGTGCTAGAGGAACTAGCGGACGGTACTTC. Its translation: CSARGTSGRYF.

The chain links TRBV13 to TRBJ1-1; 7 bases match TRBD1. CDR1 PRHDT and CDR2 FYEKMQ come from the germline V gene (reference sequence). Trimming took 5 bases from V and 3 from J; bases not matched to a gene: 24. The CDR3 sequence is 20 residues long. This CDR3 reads CASSPRIHNTGAAPDTEAFF. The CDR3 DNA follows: TGTGCCAGCAGCCCCCGAATCCACAACACAGGGGCAGCCCCCGACACTGAAGCTTTCTTT.

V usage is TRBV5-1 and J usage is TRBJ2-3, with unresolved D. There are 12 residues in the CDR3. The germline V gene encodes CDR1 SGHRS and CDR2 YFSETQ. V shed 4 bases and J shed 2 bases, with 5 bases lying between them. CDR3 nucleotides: TGCGCCAGCAGCCTAAACACAGATACGCAGTATTTT. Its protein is CASSLNTDTQYF.

The CDR3 nucleotides read TGTGCCAGCAGTAGAACTAATAGTGGCTACGAGCAGTACTTC. Protein: CASSRTNSGYEQYF. V and J are TRBV2 and TRBJ2-7; no definite D call. V lost 5 bases, J lost 3 bases, and 14 bases lay in between. Germline lookup yields CDR1 SNHLY and CDR2 FYNNEI. The CDR3 is 14 residues long.

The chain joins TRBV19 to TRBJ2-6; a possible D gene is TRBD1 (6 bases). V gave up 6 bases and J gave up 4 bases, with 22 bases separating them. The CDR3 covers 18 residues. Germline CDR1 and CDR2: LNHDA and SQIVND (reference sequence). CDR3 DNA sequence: TGTGCCAGTAGGGGGACAAGTGACGTTCTGTGGGGGGCCAACGTCCTGACTTTC. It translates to CASRGTSDVLWGANVLTF.

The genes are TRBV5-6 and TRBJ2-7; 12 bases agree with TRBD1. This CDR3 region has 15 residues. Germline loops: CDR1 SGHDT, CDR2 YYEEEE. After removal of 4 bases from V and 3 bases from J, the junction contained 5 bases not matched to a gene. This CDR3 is CASSAGTGGLYEQYF. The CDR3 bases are TGTGCCAGCAGCGCTGGGACAGGGGGCCTCTACGAGCAGTACTTC. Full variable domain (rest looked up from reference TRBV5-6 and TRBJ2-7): DAGVTQSPTHLIKTRGQQVTLRCSPKSGHDTVSWYQQALGQGPQFIFQYYEEEERQRGNFPDRFSGHQFPNYSSELNVNALLLGDSALYLCASSAGTGGLYEQYFGPGTRLTVT.

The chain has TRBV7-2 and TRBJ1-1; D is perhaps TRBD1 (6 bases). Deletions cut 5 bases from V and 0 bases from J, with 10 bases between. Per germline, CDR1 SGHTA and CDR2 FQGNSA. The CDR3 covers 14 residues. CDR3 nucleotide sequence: TGTGCCAGCAGCCTACAGGGATTGAACACTGAAGCTTTCTTT. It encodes CASSLQGLNTEAFF.

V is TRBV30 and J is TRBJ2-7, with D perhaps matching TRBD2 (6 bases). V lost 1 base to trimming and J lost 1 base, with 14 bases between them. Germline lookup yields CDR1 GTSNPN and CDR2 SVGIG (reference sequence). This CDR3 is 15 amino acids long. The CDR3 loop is CAWSAGRDWSYEQYF. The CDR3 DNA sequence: TGTGCCTGGAGTGCGGGGCGGGATTGGTCCTACGAGCAGTACTTC.

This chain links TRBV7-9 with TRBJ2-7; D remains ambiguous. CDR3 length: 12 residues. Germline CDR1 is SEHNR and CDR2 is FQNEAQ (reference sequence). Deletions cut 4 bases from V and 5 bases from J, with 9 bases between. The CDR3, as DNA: TGTGCCAGCAGCTCCCCGAGTCACGAGCAGTACTTC. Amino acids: CASSSPSHEQYF.

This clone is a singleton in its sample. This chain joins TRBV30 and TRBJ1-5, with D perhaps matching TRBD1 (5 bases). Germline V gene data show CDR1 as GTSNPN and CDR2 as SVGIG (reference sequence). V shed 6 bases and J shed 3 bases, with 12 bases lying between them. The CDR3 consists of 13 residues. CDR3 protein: CACSRDSNQPQHF. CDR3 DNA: TGTGCCTGTTCTCGGGACTCCAATCAGCCCCAGCATTTT.

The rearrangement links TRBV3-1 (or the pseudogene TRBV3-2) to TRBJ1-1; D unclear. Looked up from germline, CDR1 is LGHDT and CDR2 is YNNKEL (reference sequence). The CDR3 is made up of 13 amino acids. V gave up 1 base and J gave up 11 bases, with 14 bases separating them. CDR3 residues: CASSQVGGSRAFF. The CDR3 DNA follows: TGTGCCAGCAGCCAAGTCGGAGGAAGTCGGGCTTTCTTT.

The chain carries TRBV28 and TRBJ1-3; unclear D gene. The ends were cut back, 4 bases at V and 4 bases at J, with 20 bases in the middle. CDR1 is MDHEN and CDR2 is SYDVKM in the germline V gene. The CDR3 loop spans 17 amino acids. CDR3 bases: TGTGCCAGCAGTTCTTGGGCAGTATCGCACTCGGGAAACACCATATATTTT. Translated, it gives CASSSWAVSHSGNTIYF.

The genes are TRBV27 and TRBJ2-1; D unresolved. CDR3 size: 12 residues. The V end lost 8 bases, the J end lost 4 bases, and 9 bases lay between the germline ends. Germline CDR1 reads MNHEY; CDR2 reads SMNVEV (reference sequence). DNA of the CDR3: TGTGCCAGCCACTCGGGTTACAATGAGCAGTTCTTC. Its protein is CASHSGYNEQFF.

CDR3 loop: CASSWTSGVNEQFF. DNA for the CDR3: TGTGCCAGCAGCTGGACTAGCGGGGTCAATGAGCAGTTCTTC. V usage is TRBV7-3 and J usage is TRBJ2-1, with TRBD2 matching 12 bases. J was trimmed by 6 bases and V by 4 bases; bases with no gene match: 1. Per germline, CDR1 SGHTA and CDR2 FQGTGA. CDR3 length equals 14 residues.

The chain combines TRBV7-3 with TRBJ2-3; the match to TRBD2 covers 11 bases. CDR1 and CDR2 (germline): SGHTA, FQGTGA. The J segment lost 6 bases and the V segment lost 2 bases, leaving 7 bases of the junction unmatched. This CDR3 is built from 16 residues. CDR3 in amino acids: CASSLLAGGELDTQYF. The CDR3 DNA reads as TGTGCCAGCAGCTTACTAGCGGGAGGAGAGTTGGATACGCAGTATTTT. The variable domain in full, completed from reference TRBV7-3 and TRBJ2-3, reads GAGVSQTPSNKVTEKGKYVELRCDPISGHTALYWYRQSLGQGPEFLIYFQGTGAADDSGLPNDRFFAVRPEGSVSTLKIQRTERGDSAVYLCASSLLAGGELDTQYFGPGTRLTVL.

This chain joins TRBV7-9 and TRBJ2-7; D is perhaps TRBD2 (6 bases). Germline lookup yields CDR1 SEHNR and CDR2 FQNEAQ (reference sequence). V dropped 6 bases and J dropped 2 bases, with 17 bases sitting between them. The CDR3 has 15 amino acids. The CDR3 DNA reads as TGTGCCAGCAGTCCTCGGGTAGCGGAAGCCTACGAGCAGTACTTC. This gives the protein CASSPRVAEAYEQYF.

This chain's CDR3 is CASSRGTSGPYEQYF. The CDR3 nucleotides are TGTGCCAGCAGCAGAGGGACTAGCGGGCCATACGAGCAGTACTTC. This sequence joins TRBV7-9 and TRBJ2-7; 12 bases are a match to TRBD2. V gave up 5 bases and J gave up 4 bases; unmatched junction bases: 6. This CDR3 is 15 amino acids long. Germline CDR1 reads SEHNR; CDR2 reads FQNEAQ (reference sequence).

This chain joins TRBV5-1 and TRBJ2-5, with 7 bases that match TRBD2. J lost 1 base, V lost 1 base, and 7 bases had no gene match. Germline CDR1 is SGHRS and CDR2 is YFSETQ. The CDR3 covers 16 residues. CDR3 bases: TGCGCCAGCAGCTTGTTCGAACTAGCGCCCCAAGAGACCCAGTACTTC. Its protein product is CASSLFELAPQETQYF.

This CDR3 reads CASSRDRPYNEQFF. The CDR3 DNA reads as TGTGCCAGCAGCCGGGACAGGCCCTACAATGAGCAGTTCTTC. The chain combines TRBV6-5 with TRBJ2-1, with TRBD1 matching 8 bases. Germline lookup yields CDR1 MNHEY and CDR2 SVGAGI. Losses at the gene ends were 6 bases for V and 2 bases for J; bases not matched to a gene: 3. There are 14 residues in the CDR3.

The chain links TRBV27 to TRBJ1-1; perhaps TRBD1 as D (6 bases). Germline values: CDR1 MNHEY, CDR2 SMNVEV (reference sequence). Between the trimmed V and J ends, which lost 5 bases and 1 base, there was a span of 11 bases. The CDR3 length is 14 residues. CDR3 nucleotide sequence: TGTGCCAGCAGTCTCGACAGGCCGAACACTGAAGCTTTCTTT. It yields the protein CASSLDRPNTEAFF.

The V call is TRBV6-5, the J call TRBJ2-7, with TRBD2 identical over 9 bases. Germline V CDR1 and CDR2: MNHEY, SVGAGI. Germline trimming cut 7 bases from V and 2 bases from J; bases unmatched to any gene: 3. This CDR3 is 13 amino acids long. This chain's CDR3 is CASKREETYEQYF. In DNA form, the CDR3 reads TGTGCCAGCAAGCGGGAGGAAACCTACGAGCAGTACTTC.

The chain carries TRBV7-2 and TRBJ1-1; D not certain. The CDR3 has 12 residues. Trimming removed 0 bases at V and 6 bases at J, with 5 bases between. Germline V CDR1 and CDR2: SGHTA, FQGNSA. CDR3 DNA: TGTGCCAGCAGCTTAGCGCGGGCTGAAGCTTTCTTT. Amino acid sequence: CASSLARAEAFF.

For the CDR3, the DNA is TGCGCCAGCAGCCAAGGAGAGGGTCTAGCGGGAGGCCCCTACAATGAGCAGTTCTTC. Its translation is CASSQGEGLAGGPYNEQFF. This rearrangement joins TRBV4-1 to TRBJ2-1; 11 bases match TRBD2. The CDR3 has 19 residues. The germline gives CDR1 MGHRA, CDR2 YSYEKL. V gave up 1 base and J gave up 2 bases; unmatched junction bases: 10.